This T cell receptor beta chain was sequenced in a study of cytomegalovirus exposure and HLA in healthy donors. Study-wide results and caveats: It was about 180 TCR beta chains that were listed as cytomegalovirus-associated. Most TCR sequences were rare, but some public TCRs occurred in many donors.

Among the 120 subjects of the validation cohort, separate from the roughly 700-subject first cohort, were the donors. Trimming pared 3 bases from V and 6 bases from J, leaving 11 bases between. The CDR3 is 13 amino acids. From germline, CDR1 is SNHLY and CDR2 FYNNEI. Clones were read by immunoSEQ multiplex PCR, and TCRdb kept only the in-frame ones, dropping some. The table records approximately 160,000 clones, 70% to 90% of them present only once. In regard to this clone: The antigen is unknown.

The sample taken for sequencing was PBMCs. This sequence originates from a woman between 25 and 40 years old in good health and CMV-seronegative. V and J are TRBV2 and TRBJ1-1; no reliable D call. CDR3 protein: CASSETPVSEAFF. In DNA, the CDR3 is TGTGCCAGCAGTGAGACACCCGTATCTGAAGCTTTCTTT.